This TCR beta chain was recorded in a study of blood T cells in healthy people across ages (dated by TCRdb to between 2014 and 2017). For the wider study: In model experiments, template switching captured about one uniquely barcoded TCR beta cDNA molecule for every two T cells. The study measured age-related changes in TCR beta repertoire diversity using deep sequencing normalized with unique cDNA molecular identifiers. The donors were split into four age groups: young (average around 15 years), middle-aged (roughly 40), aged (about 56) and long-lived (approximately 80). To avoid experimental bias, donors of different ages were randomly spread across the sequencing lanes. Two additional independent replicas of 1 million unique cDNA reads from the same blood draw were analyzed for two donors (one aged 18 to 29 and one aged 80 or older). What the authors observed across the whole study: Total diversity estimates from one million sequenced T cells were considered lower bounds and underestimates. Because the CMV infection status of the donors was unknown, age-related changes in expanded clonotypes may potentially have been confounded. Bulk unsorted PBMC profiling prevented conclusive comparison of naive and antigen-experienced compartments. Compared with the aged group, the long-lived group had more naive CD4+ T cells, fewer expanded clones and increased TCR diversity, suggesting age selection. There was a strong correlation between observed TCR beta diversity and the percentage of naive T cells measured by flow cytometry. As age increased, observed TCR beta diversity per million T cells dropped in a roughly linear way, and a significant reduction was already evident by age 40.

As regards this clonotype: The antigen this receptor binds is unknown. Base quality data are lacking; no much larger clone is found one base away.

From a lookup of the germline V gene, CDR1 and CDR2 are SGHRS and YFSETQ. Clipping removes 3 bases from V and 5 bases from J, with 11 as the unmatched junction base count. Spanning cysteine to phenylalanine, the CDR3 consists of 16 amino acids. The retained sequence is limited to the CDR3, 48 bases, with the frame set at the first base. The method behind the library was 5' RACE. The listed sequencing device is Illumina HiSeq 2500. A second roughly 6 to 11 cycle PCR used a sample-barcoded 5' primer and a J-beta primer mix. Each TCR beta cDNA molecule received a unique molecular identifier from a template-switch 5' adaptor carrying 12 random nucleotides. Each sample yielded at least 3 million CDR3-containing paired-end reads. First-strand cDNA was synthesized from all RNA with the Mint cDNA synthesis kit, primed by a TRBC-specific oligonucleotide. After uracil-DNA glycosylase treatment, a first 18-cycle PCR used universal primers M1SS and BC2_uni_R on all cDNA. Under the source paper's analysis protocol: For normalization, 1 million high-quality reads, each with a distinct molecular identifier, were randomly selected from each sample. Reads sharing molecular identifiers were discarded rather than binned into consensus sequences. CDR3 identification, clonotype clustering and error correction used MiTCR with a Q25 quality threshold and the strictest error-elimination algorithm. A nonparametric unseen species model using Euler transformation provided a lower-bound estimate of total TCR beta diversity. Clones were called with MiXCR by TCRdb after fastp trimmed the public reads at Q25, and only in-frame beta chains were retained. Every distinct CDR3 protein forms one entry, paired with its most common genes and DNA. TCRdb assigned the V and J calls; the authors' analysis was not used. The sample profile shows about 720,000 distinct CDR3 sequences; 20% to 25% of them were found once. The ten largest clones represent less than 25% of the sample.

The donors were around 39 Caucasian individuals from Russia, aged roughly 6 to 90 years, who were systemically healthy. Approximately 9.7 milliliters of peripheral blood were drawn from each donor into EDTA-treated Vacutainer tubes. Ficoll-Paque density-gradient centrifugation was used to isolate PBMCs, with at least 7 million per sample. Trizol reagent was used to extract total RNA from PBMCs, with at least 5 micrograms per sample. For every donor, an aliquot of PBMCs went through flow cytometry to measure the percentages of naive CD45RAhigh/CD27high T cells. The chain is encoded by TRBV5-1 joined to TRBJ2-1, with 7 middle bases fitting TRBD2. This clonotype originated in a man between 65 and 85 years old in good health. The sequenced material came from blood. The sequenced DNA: TGCGCCAGCAGCTCCCTTGTCAGCGGGGCCAACAATGAGCAGTTCTTC. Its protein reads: CASSSLVSGANNEQFF. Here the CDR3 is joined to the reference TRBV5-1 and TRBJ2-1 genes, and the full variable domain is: KAGVTQTPRYLIKTRGQQVTLSCSPISGHRSVSWYQQTPGQGLQFLFEYFSETQRNKGNFPGRFSGRQFSNSRSEMNVSTLELGDSALYLCASSSLVSGANNEQFFGPGTRLTVL.